This T cell receptor beta chain was identified during a study of cytomegalovirus exposure and HLA in healthy donors. The PCR ran on 60 Vbeta and 13 Jbeta primers. Profiled with immunoSEQ multiplex PCR; TCRdb holds only in-frame clones, not every one. The sample lists 160,000 or so clones, under 80% occurring once. This clone came up a few times. Germline V CDR1 and CDR2: SGHRS, YFSETQ. CDR3 length equals 15 residues. V was trimmed by 2 bases and J by 0 bases, leaving 9 bases between them. The chain recombines TRBV5-1 with TRBJ2-1, with a weak D call TRBD2 (6 bases). This sequence originates from a man aged 40-49 years in good health and CMV-seronegative. Sequencing used PBMCs. The CDR3: CASSFRGGSYNEQFF. As DNA, the CDR3 is TGCGCCAGCAGCTTTAGGGGAGGCTCCTACAATGAGCAGTTCTTC.